Presented here are 6 T cell receptor beta chains from one specimen sequenced in a study of blood T cell repertoires in COVID-19. TCRdb's table, derived via immunoSEQ multiplex PCR, lists solely in-frame clones and lacks some. The sample holds 180,000 or so clones; about 91% are singletons and the top ten take more than 3.5%. Input material: peripheral blood. The receptor source for this set is a woman aged 25 to 39 with acute or convalescent COVID-19.

The V gene is TRBV4-1, the J gene TRBJ1-5, with TRBD1 matching over 7 bases. Per germline, CDR1 MGHRA and CDR2 YSYEKL. The CDR3 runs 14 residues. V was clipped by 4 bases and J by 7 bases; unmatched bases: 7. In DNA form, the CDR3 reads TGCGCCAGCAGCCGCTTAGGGGGCCGGCAGCCCCAGCATTTT. Translated: CASSRLGGRQPQHF.

This chain connects TRBV11-3 to TRBJ2-5; no firm D call. Trimming took off 9 bases at V and 4 bases at J, with 3 bases between the two ends. The CDR3 is 9 amino acids. Germline loops: CDR1 SGHNT, CDR2 YENEEA. For the CDR3, the DNA is TGTGCCAGGAGAGAGACCCAGTACTTC. Encoded protein: CARRETQYF.

The chain is built from TRBV28 and TRBJ2-7; no clear D. Trimming pared 5 bases from V and 5 bases from J, leaving 4 bases between. The CDR3 consists of 10 residues. Germline lookup yields CDR1 MDHEN and CDR2 SYDVKM. The CDR3 coding sequence is TGTGCCAGCAGTAGAGACGAGCAGTACTTC. This translates into CASSRDEQYF.

V usage is TRBV11-2 and J usage is TRBJ2-1; tentative D call: TRBD2 (6 bases). Germline CDR1 SGHAT, CDR2 FQNNGV. This CDR3 is built from 15 residues. Trimming stripped 6 bases from V and 6 bases from J, with 18 bases between. CDR3 sequence (DNA): TGTGCCAGCAGTTGGGGCAGCGGGCGGTCCAATGAGCAGTTCTTC. As protein: CASSWGSGRSNEQFF.

Details on this clone: Its ends do not fully match the called genes, so a read error is possible. The rearrangement joins TRBV2 to TRBJ2-3; TRBD1 might be the D (6 bases). Germline values: CDR1 SNHLY, CDR2 FYNNEI. This CDR3 contains 14 residues. The CDR3 sequence is CASRETGLGDTQYF. Here the CDR3 DNA reads TGTGCCAGCCGTGAGACAGGCCTCGGGGATACGCAGTATTTT.

The chain has TRBV3-1 (or the pseudogene TRBV3-2) and TRBJ2-1, with 9 bases that match TRBD1. CDR1 and CDR2 (germline): LGHDT, YNNKEL (reference sequence). The V gene end was trimmed by 3 bases and the J gene end by 6 bases; junction bases not matched to a gene: 12. CDR3 length equals 17 residues. CDR3 bases: TGTGCCAGCAGCCACCCCCGAATGGGACAGGGTGCCAATGAGCAGTTCTTC. Protein product: CASSHPRMGQGANEQFF.